The rows below give T cell receptor beta chains drawn from one sample of a study of T cell responses to AZD1222 COVID-19 vaccine. TCRdb keeps only in-frame clones here, not all; method: immunoSEQ multiplex PCR. This repertoire shows 100,000 to 150,000 clones, around 89% found once; its top ten account for more than 4%. Source: peripheral blood, taken on day 0 of AZD1222 vaccination. The receptors were gathered from an adult in good health. Each CDR3 is given with its conserved first and last residue. A D gene is named only where the DNA matches it firmly. Clone sizes are given selectively: once, few, many, or a class where the clone is expanded.

j_gene	abundance	v_gene	d_gene	CDR3aa	CDR3nt
TRBJ1-2	NA	TRBV6-6	NA	CASSPPGQGIPNYGYTF	TGTGCCAGCAGTCCTCCGGGACAAGGGATCCCTAACTATGGCTACACCTTC
TRBJ2-2	NA	TRBV5-6	NA	CASSWDGWAGELFF	TGTGCCAGCAGCTGGGACGGCTGGGCCGGGGAGCTGTTTTTT
TRBJ2-7	NA	TRBV19	NA	CASSVRGGYEQYF	TGTGCCAGTAGTGTGAGGGGAGGCTACGAGCAGTACTTC
TRBJ2-7	NA	TRBV6-1	TRBD1	CASSERDRAYEQYF	TGTGCCAGCAGTGAACGGGACAGGGCGTACGAGCAGTACTTC
TRBJ2-3	NA	TRBV18	TRBD2	CASSPTSGRAGTDTQYF	TGTGCCAGCTCGCCAACTAGCGGGAGGGCCGGAACAGATACGCAGTATTTT
TRBJ2-7	NA	TRBV11-2	NA	CASSLGTAAPSYEQYF	TGTGCCAGCAGCTTAGGAACCGCGGCCCCCTCCTACGAGCAGTACTTC
TRBJ1-2	NA	TRBV5-4	TRBD1	CASSSQWGDRVDGYTF	TGTGCCAGCAGCTCCCAATGGGGGGACAGAGTCGATGGCTACACCTTC
TRBJ1-2	NA	TRBV6-5	NA	CASSLPWDYGYTF	TGTGCCAGCAGTCTCCCGTGGGACTATGGCTACACCTTC
TRBJ2-5	few	TRBV7-3	NA	CASSPDRVQETQYF	TGTGCCAGCAGCCCTGACAGAGTCCAAGAGACCCAGTACTTC
TRBJ2-7	NA	TRBV6-5	NA	CASERGVWNSYEQYF	TGTGCCAGTGAAAGGGGGGTCTGGAACTCCTACGAGCAGTACTTC
TRBJ1-2	NA	TRBV23-1	NA	CASSQSEAGTNYGYTF	TGCGCCAGCAGTCAATCCGAGGCGGGTACCAACTATGGCTACACCTTC
TRBJ1-2	NA	TRBV24-1	NA	CATSDPSLGERGPYGYTF	TGTGCCACCAGTGATCCGTCTCTCGGGGAGCGGGGCCCATATGGCTACACCTTC
TRBJ1-5	NA	TRBV6-1	NA	CASSEGGFSNQPQHF	TGTGCCAGCAGTGAAGGTGGGTTCAGCAATCAGCCCCAGCATTTT
TRBJ1-6	once	TRBV5-1	NA	CASSYTGNSPLHF	TGCGCCAGCAGCTACACAGGGAATTCACCCCTCCACTTT
TRBJ1-2	NA	TRBV19	TRBD1	CASTSDRVLGYTF	TGTGCCAGTACCTCCGACAGGGTACTCGGCTACACCTTC
TRBJ1-1	NA	TRBV18	NA	CASSPPDGANTEAFF	TGTGCCAGCTCACCGCCCGACGGGGCGAACACTGAAGCTTTCTTT
TRBJ2-2	once	TRBV5-4	TRBD2	CASSPGLRGTGELFF	TGTGCTAGCAGCCCGGGACTACGGGGCACCGGGGAGCTGTTTTTT
TRBJ2-2	once	TRBV5-8	TRBD1	CASSPIAGQGTTGELFF	TGTGCCAGCAGCCCAATTGCGGGACAGGGGACCACCGGGGAGCTGTTTTTT
TRBJ1-1	NA	TRBV30	NA	CACSLRYEAFF	TGTGCCTGCAGCCTCCGCTATGAAGCTTTCTTT
TRBJ2-1	NA	TRBV27	NA	CASSERLGEQFF	TGTGCCAGCAGTGAAAGACTGGGTGAGCAGTTCTTC
TRBJ2-1	NA	TRBV6-4	TRBD2	CASSPSTSGDNEQFF	TGTGCCAGCAGCCCCTCGACTAGCGGGGACAATGAGCAGTTCTTC
TRBJ1-1	NA	TRBV6-2/TRBV6-3	NA	CASSYMSADLNTEAFF	TGTGCCAGCAGTTACATGTCCGCAGACTTGAACACTGAAGCTTTCTTT
TRBJ1-1	NA	TRBV11-2	NA	CASSPRTLLGEAFF	TGTGCCAGCAGCCCCCGGACCTTACTCGGCGAAGCTTTCTTT
TRBJ2-1	NA	TRBV7-9	NA	CASSLRGGSYNEQFF	TGTGCCAGCAGCTTAAGGGGGGGCTCCTACAATGAGCAGTTCTTC
TRBJ1-5	NA	TRBV12-3/TRBV12-4	TRBD1	CASSTTGEQPQHF	TGTGCCAGCAGTACGACAGGGGAGCAGCCCCAGCATTTT
TRBJ2-3	NA	TRBV6-1	NA	CASSETRATDTQYF	TGTGCCAGCAGTGAAACCAGGGCCACAGATACGCAGTATTTT
TRBJ2-5	NA	TRBV11-2	TRBD1	CASSLVGQAGETQYF	TGTGCCAGCAGCTTAGTCGGACAGGCCGGCGAGACCCAGTACTTC
TRBJ2-7	NA	TRBV4-3	TRBD1	CASSPQGDGPYEQYF	TGCGCCAGCAGCCCCCAGGGGGACGGACCCTACGAGCAGTACTTC
TRBJ2-7	NA	TRBV2	TRBD2	CASSEGLAREQYF	TGTGCCAGCAGTGAAGGACTAGCCAGGGAGCAGTACTTC
TRBJ2-3	NA	TRBV7-7	NA	CASSPTGARTDTQYF	TGTGCTAGCAGTCCTACCGGGGCTCGCACAGATACGCAGTATTTT
TRBJ1-1	NA	TRBV15	NA	CATSGQQGGTEAFF	TGTGCCACCAGCGGCCAACAGGGAGGCACTGAAGCTTTCTTT
TRBJ2-1	NA	TRBV29-1	TRBD2	CSVAKVGLAGGNEQFF	TGCAGCGTTGCCAAAGTTGGGCTAGCGGGAGGCAATGAGCAGTTCTTC
TRBJ1-1	NA	TRBV28	NA	CASTFLSLVGTEAFF	TGTGCCAGCACTTTCCTCTCCTTGGTTGGCACTGAAGCTTTCTTT
TRBJ2-2	NA	TRBV27	NA	CASSRDREATGELFF	TGTGCCAGCAGCCGCGACAGGGAGGCGACCGGGGAGCTGTTTTTT
TRBJ1-2	NA	TRBV5-5	NA	CASSLSVVQFYGYTF	TGTGCCAGCAGCTTGTCGGTCGTCCAGTTCTATGGCTACACCTTC
TRBJ2-5	NA	TRBV27	TRBD2	CASSLRESIRETQYF	TGTGCCAGCAGTTTGCGGGAGTCGATTCGAGAGACCCAGTACTTC
TRBJ2-1	NA	TRBV11-2	NA	CASSYPSGYNEQFF	TGTGCCAGCAGCTATCCCTCGGGGTACAATGAGCAGTTCTTC
TRBJ2-3	NA	TRBV7-9	TRBD2	CASAHSAGDTDTQYF	TGTGCCAGCGCACACTCGGCGGGGGATACAGATACGCAGTATTTT
TRBJ1-2	NA	TRBV7-9	TRBD1	CASSQMDRGNYGYTF	TGTGCCAGCAGCCAGATGGACAGGGGAAACTATGGCTACACCTTC
TRBJ2-1	NA	TRBV4-2	NA	CASSQDTALNEQFF	TGTGCCAGCAGCCAAGATACAGCTCTTAATGAGCAGTTCTTC
TRBJ1-2	NA	TRBV6-5	NA	CASSFGRQPNYGYTF	TGTGCCAGCAGTTTTGGCAGACAGCCTAACTATGGCTACACCTTC